Listed below are T cell receptor beta chains from one sample, sequenced in a study of T cells after yellow fever vaccination. TCRdb used MiXCR to reprocess the 5' RACE reads, holding one entry per CDR3 protein. This table has about 630,000 distinct CDR3 sequences, 9% to 15% appearing once. The specimen comprised PBMCs, sampled on the day of the yellow fever booster vaccination. These receptors were collected from a man in his thirties or forties who received the YFV17D yellow fever vaccine. Both conserved end residues are part of each CDR3. D genes are given only for firm matches. Part of the rows lack a size; the others show once, few, many or a class for expanded clones.

v_call,j_call,clone_size,d_call,cdr3_aa,cdr3_nt
TRBV6-5,TRBJ2-7,NA,TRBD2,CASSSPTSGIGYEQYF,TGTGCCAGCAGTTCGCCTACTAGCGGAATAGGATACGAGCAGTACTTC
TRBV6-5,TRBJ2-5,NA,NA,CASSYSGLTASGQETQYF,TGTGCCAGCAGTTACTCTGGGCTGACAGCCAGTGGGCAAGAGACCCAGTACTTC
TRBV27,TRBJ2-2,few,NA,CASMFGNTDPGELFF,TGTGCCAGCATGTTTGGGAACACCGATCCCGGGGAGCTGTTTTTT
TRBV15,TRBJ2-7,few,NA,CATSSRRGNEQYF,TGTGCCACCAGCTCGCGTCGGGGGAACGAGCAGTACTTC
TRBV4-2,TRBJ2-5,few,NA,CASSQDPPGKGTQYF,TGTGCCAGCAGCCAAGATCCGCCAGGGAAGGGGACCCAGTACTTC
TRBV29-1,TRBJ2-5,few,TRBD2,CSGGGLAGAEETQYF,TGCAGCGGGGGGGGACTAGCGGGAGCGGAAGAGACCCAGTACTTC
TRBV30,TRBJ2-1,NA,NA,CGLEFSLQQFF,TGTGGGTTAGAATTCAGCCTCCAGCAGTTCTTC
TRBV7-6,TRBJ1-2,many,NA,CASSPSDRGYGYTF,TGTGCCAGCAGCCCATCAGACAGAGGCTATGGCTACACCTTC
TRBV28,TRBJ2-7,few,TRBD1,CASSLISRDSPYEQYF,TGTGCCAGCAGTTTAATTTCCCGGGACAGCCCATACGAGCAGTACTTC
TRBV11-2,TRBJ1-1,few,NA,CASSSVGGRGTEAFF,TGTGCCAGCAGCTCTGTAGGGGGGAGAGGAACTGAAGCTTTCTTT
TRBV5-1,TRBJ2-2,few,NA,CASSLEWQANTGELFF,TGCGCCAGCAGCTTGGAGTGGCAGGCGAACACCGGGGAGCTGTTTTTT
TRBV19,TRBJ2-7,few,NA,CASSEASSFSYEQYF,TGTGCCAGTAGTGAAGCTAGCTCTTTCTCCTACGAGCAGTACTTC
TRBV29-1,TRBJ2-1,NA,NA,CSAGAGHGVSDEQFF,TGCAGCGCAGGTGCGGGACATGGAGTATCCGATGAGCAGTTCTTC
TRBV7-2,TRBJ2-4,few,NA,CASSLGSLARNIQYF,TGTGCCAGCAGCTTAGGCTCGCTTGCTCGGAACATTCAGTACTTC
TRBV2,TRBJ2-7,NA,TRBD1,CASSHRGHSYEQYF,TGTGCCAGCAGTCACAGGGGACACTCCTACGAGCAGTACTTC
TRBV4-3,TRBJ2-7,NA,NA,CASSSGRGGYEQYF,TGCGCCAGCAGCTCGGGTAGGGGGGGCTACGAGCAGTACTTC
TRBV20-1,TRBJ1-4,few,NA,CSATRRTENEKLFF,TGCAGTGCTACTCGGCGGACAGAGAATGAAAAACTGTTTTTT
TRBV2,TRBJ2-4,few,TRBD2,CASSEEGLAVLAKNIQYF,TGTGCCAGCAGTGAAGAGGGACTAGCGGTGCTAGCCAAAAACATTCAGTACTTC
TRBV4-3,TRBJ2-7,NA,TRBD2,CASSQDWLAGTYEQYF,TGCGCCAGCAGCCAAGATTGGCTAGCGGGGACCTACGAGCAGTACTTC
TRBV15,TRBJ2-5,NA,NA,CATSRDGDPGNVQETQYF,TGTGCCACCAGCAGAGATGGGGATCCCGGCAATGTCCAAGAGACCCAGTACTTC
TRBV4-3,TRBJ2-3,NA,NA,CASSQRGYTDTQYF,TGCGCCAGCAGCCAGCGGGGTTACACAGATACGCAGTATTTT
TRBV24-1,TRBJ2-2,NA,TRBD1,CATSRTGSTGELFF,TGTGCCACCAGTCGGACAGGGTCCACCGGGGAGCTGTTTTTT
TRBV7-2,TRBJ1-4,NA,TRBD1,CASSQPGGRGEKLFF,TGTGCCAGCAGCCAGCCAGGGGGGAGGGGTGAAAAACTGTTTTTT
TRBV7-2,TRBJ2-1,many,TRBD1,CASSSGQGSYNEQFF,TGTGCCAGCAGTTCCGGACAGGGCTCCTACAATGAGCAGTTCTTC
TRBV7-2,TRBJ2-4,NA,NA,CASSLPLAKNIQYF,TGTGCCAGCAGCTTACCTTTAGCCAAAAACATTCAGTACTTC
TRBV18,TRBJ2-7,NA,TRBD1,CASSPNQIGTGAHEQYF,TGTGCCAGCTCACCAAACCAAATCGGTACAGGGGCCCACGAGCAGTACTTC
TRBV20-1,TRBJ1-5,few,NA,CSARERGDSNQPQHF,TGCAGTGCTAGAGAAAGAGGGGATAGCAATCAGCCCCAGCATTTT
TRBV7-3,TRBJ1-1,many,NA,CASSLKGDSAEAFF,TGTGCCAGCAGCTTAAAGGGGGATTCAGCTGAAGCTTTCTTT
TRBV18,TRBJ2-1,NA,NA,CASSPPGGSEQFF,TGTGCCAGCTCACCACCGGGGGGTAGTGAGCAGTTCTTC
TRBV28,TRBJ2-1,few,TRBD1,CASSSPGTGGEWQFF,TGTGCCAGCAGTTCCCCTGGGACAGGGGGCGAGTGGCAGTTCTTC
TRBV3-1,TRBJ2-1,NA,TRBD2,CASSQDSELAGQGEQFF,TGTGCCAGCAGCCAAGATTCGGAGCTAGCGGGTCAGGGTGAGCAGTTCTTC
TRBV19,TRBJ2-1,NA,NA,CASSLSSLVGEFF,TGTGCCAGTAGCCTGTCCTCCCTAGTTGGGGAGTTCTTC
TRBV5-1,TRBJ2-7,NA,NA,CASRSNPGPWEQYF,TGCGCCAGCCGGAGTAATCCGGGCCCCTGGGAGCAGTACTTC
TRBV20-1,TRBJ2-5,NA,NA,CSAPHGGRRETQYF,TGCAGTGCCCCCCACGGAGGCAGAAGAGAGACCCAGTACTTC
TRBV5-6,TRBJ1-1,few,TRBD1,CASSFADRKNTEAFF,TGTGCCAGCAGCTTCGCGGACAGGAAGAACACTGAAGCTTTCTTT
TRBV4-2,TRBJ2-1,NA,NA,CASSQDALGGVQFF,TGTGCCAGCAGCCAAGATGCCTTGGGGGGTGTGCAGTTCTTC